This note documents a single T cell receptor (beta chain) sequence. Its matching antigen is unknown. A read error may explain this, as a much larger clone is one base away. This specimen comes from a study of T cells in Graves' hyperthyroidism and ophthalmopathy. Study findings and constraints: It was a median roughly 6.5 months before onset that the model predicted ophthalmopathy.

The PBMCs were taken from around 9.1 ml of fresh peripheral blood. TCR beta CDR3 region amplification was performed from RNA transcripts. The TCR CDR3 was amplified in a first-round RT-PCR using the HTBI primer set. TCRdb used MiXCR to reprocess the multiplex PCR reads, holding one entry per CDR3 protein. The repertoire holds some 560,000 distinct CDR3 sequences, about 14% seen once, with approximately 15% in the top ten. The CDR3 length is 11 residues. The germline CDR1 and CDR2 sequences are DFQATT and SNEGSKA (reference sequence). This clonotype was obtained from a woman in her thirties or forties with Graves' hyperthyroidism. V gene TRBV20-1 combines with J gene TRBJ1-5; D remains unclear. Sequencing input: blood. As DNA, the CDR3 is TGCAGTGCCGTGGTCAATCAGTCCCAGCATTTT. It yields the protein CSAVVNQSQHF.